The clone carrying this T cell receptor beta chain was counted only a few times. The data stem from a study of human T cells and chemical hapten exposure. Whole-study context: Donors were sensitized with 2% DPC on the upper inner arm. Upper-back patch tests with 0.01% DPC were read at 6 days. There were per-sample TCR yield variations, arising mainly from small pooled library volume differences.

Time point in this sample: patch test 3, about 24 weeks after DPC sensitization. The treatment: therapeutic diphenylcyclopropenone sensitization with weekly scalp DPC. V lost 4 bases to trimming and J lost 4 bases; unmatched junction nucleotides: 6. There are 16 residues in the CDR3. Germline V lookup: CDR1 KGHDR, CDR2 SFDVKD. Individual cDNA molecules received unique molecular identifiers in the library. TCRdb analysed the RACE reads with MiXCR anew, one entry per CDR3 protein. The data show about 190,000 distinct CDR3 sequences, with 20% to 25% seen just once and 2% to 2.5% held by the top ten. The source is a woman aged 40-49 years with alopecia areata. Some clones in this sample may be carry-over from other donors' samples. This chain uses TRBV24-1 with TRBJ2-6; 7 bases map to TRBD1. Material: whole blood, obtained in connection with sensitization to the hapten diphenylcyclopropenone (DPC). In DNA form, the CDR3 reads TGTGCCACCAGTGACCCCACAGGGGCCGGGGCCAACGTCCTGACTTTC. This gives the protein CATSDPTGAGANVLTF.